This T cell receptor (beta chain) was identified in a study of blood T cells in healthy people across ages. This clonotype was detected ten times or more. Per germline, CDR1 SQVTM and CDR2 ANQGSEA. This CDR3 comprises 12 residues. V was cut by 6 bases and J by 6 bases, with 12 bases left in between. A second PCR, run for roughly 7 to 11 cycles, used a sample-barcoded 5' primer plus a J-beta primer mix. TCRdb called the 5' RACE reads again in MiXCR, with one record for every CDR3 protein. The data contain around 1,700,000 distinct CDR3 sequences, approximately 28% of them singletons. The clonotype originates from a woman aged 30 to 39 in good health. Input material: blood. The V gene is TRBV29-1, the J gene TRBJ2-1; D possibly corresponds to TRBD2 (6 bases). CDR3 nucleotides: TGCAGCGTCGGCAAGGGAGGCAATGAGCAGTTCTTC. Translation gives CSVGKGGNEQFF.